This T cell receptor beta chain comes out of a study of blood T cells in healthy people across ages. Study-level results: A roughly linear fall in TCR beta diversity per million T cells was seen with increasing age.

About this clonotype itself: Its antigen is not known. One junction end does not reproduce the germline sequence, and a read error may be involved.

The donors, healthy Caucasians from Russia, were aged about 6 to 95. A second PCR of about 7 to 11 cycles used a sample-barcoded 5' primer and a J-beta primer mix. TCRdb redid the calling of the 5' RACE reads with MiXCR, one entry per CDR3 protein. In the table there are 800,000 to 950,000 distinct CDR3 sequences, 25% to 35% of which are singletons. The germline CDR1 and CDR2 sequences are SGHTA and FQGTGA. The CDR3 totals 14 residues. The data were also submitted as part of a second study, on T cells of mothers and their children. That publication notes: All extracted RNA went into cDNA synthesis, about 1.4 ug per 15 ul.

This receptor was taken from a middle-aged woman in good health. The rearrangement joins TRBV7-3 to TRBJ2-6; maybe TRBD1 (5 bases). Sequenced input: blood. In DNA form, the CDR3 reads TGTGCCAGCAGCTCGGGCTCTGGGGCCAACGTCCCGACTTTC. Translated: CASSSGSGANVPTF.